These T cell receptor beta chains were read from a single sample in a study of metastatic and nonmetastatic thyroid tumors. TCRdb re-analyzed the PCR reads through MiXCR. The sample shows about 6,000 clones, around 15% of them seen only once. The sample consisted of tumor tissue. These receptors all come from a male donor with papillary thyroid cancer or a benign thyroid nodule (not recorded which). Some clones in this sample may be carry-over from other donors' samples. The CDR3 runs from the conserved cysteine through the conserved F or W. D genes are given only for firm matches. Part of the rows lack a size; the others show once, few, many or a class for expanded clones.

TRBD1	TRBV13	once	TRBJ1-2	CASSTTGAPGSYTF	TGTGCCAGCAGCACGACAGGGGCCCCTGGGAGCTACACCTTC
TRBD2	TRBV7-9	.	TRBJ2-5	CASSPGTSGRETQYF	TGTGCCAGCAGCCCCGGGACTAGCGGGAGGGAGACCCAGTACTTC
.	TRBV7-3	medium-sized	TRBJ2-7	CASNSKRDEQYF	TGTGCCAGCAACTCGAAGAGGGACGAGCAGTACTTC
TRBD1	TRBV13	.	TRBJ2-7	CASISLGQASVGEQYF	TGTGCCAGCATCTCCCTGGGACAGGCCTCAGTTGGCGAACAGTACTTC
.	TRBV11-1	few	TRBJ2-1	CASSPSYSGTYNEQFF	TGTGCCAGCAGCCCCTCATATAGCGGAACCTACAATGAGCAGTTCTTC
.	TRBV6-1	.	TRBJ2-1	CASSSGMFRGNEQFF	TGTGCCAGCAGTTCCGGGATGTTTCGGGGCAATGAGCAGTTCTTC
.	TRBV28	.	TRBJ2-2	CASSLLSGDPAGELFF	TGTGCCAGCAGTTTACTATCGGGAGATCCGGCCGGGGAGCTGTTTTTT
.	TRBV6-1	medium-sized	TRBJ1-6	CASSEGTHNSPLHF	TGTGCCAGCAGTGAAGGGACCCATAATTCACCCCTCCACTTT
.	TRBV6-5	medium-sized	TRBJ1-1	CASSYSGWTEAFF	TGTGCCAGCAGTTACTCAGGATGGACTGAAGCTTTCTTT
.	TRBV20-1	many	TRBJ1-5	CSARDPLSNQPQHF	TGCAGTGCTAGAGATCCCCTTAGCAATCAGCCCCAGCATTTT
TRBD2	TRBV20-1	many	TRBJ2-3	CSAHPTSAITDTQYF	TGCAGTGCCCACCCGACTAGCGCAATCACAGATACGCAGTATTTT
TRBD2	TRBV20-1	.	TRBJ2-5	CSAEIPASGRALETQYF	TGCAGTGCTGAGATCCCGGCTAGCGGGAGGGCCTTGGAGACCCAGTACTTC
TRBD1	TRBV7-2	many	TRBJ1-4	CASSTWTGNGEKLFF	TGTGCCAGCAGCACCTGGACAGGGAATGGGGAAAAACTGTTTTTT
TRBD2	TRBV6-1	medium-sized	TRBJ2-7	CASSPGLAGVEQYF	TGTGCCAGCAGCCCCGGACTAGCGGGAGTCGAGCAGTACTTC
TRBD2	TRBV10-3	medium-sized	TRBJ2-1	CAIISGLAGDNEQFF	TGTGCCATCATTTCGGGACTAGCGGGAGACAATGAGCAGTTCTTC
TRBD2	TRBV6-1	.	TRBJ2-7	CASSSELAGSYEQYF	TGTGCCAGCAGTTCAGAACTAGCGGGATCCTACGAGCAGTACTTC
.	TRBV7-3	.	TRBJ2-1	CASSLTRNVNEQFF	TGTGCCAGCAGCTTAACTAGAAATGTCAATGAGCAGTTCTTC
TRBD1	TRBV11-2	once	TRBJ2-1	CASSLGSGTGLEEQFF	TGTGCCAGCAGCTTAGGTAGTGGGACAGGGTTAGAAGAGCAGTTCTTC
.	TRBV28	.	TRBJ2-3	CASRLGGASDTQYF	TGTGCCAGCCGCCTAGGGGGGGCTTCAGATACGCAGTATTTT
TRBD1	TRBV6-1	few	TRBJ1-2	CASSQGQLYGYTF	TGTGCCAGCAGCCAGGGACAGCTCTATGGCTACACCTTC
TRBD1	TRBV12-3/TRBV12-4	medium-sized	TRBJ1-1	CASRSNRGATEAFF	TGTGCCAGCAGGTCTAACAGGGGCGCGACTGAAGCTTTCTTT
.	TRBV14	many	TRBJ1-3	CASSPSYGRISGNTIYF	TGTGCCAGCAGCCCGTCTTACGGACGGATCTCTGGAAACACCATATATTTT
.	TRBV7-9	medium-sized	TRBJ1-5	CASSQDNQPQHF	TGTGCCAGCAGCCAAGACAATCAGCCCCAGCATTTT
.	TRBV20-1	.	TRBJ1-5	CSATGLGGVGQPQHF	TGCAGTGCCACAGGACTGGGGGGGGTAGGTCAGCCCCAGCATTTT
.	TRBV13	many	TRBJ2-2	CASSLAPGELFF	TGTGCCAGCAGCTTGGCGCCCGGGGAGCTGTTTTTT
TRBD1	TRBV20-1	many	TRBJ1-1	CSANSGQTLMNDFF	TGCAGTGCGAACTCGGGACAGACTCTAATGAATGATTTCTTT
TRBD1	TRBV9	few	TRBJ1-2	CASSPRDRDHGYTF	TGTGCCAGCAGCCCCAGAGACAGGGATCATGGCTACACCTTC
.	TRBV4-3	.	TRBJ2-3	CASSRGGVTDKQYF	TGCGCCAGCAGCCGCGGGGGCGTGACAGATAAGCAGTATTTT
.	TRBV20-1	medium-sized	TRBJ2-7	CSARDMNYEQYF	TGCAGTGCTAGAGACATGAACTACGAGCAGTACTTC
TRBD1	TRBV6-2/TRBV6-3	.	TRBJ1-2	CASSWTGQSYGYTF	TGTGCCAGCAGTTGGACGGGACAGAGCTATGGCTACACCTTC
.	TRBV20-1	many	TRBJ1-5	CSVTWGNNQPQHF	TGCAGTGTTACTTGGGGAAACAATCAGCCCCAGCATTTT
.	TRBV30	medium-sized	TRBJ1-2	CARTTEGFNYGYTF	TGTGCCCGGACTACTGAGGGTTTCAACTATGGCTACACCTTC
TRBD2	TRBV6-1	.	TRBJ2-1	CASSGYSGSYNEQFF	TGTGCCAGCAGTGGTTATAGCGGGAGTTACAATGAGCAGTTCTTC
TRBD2	TRBV5-1	medium-sized	TRBJ2-5	CASREGVSGPTGTQYF	TGCGCCAGCAGAGAAGGAGTTAGCGGGCCGACGGGGACCCAGTACTTC
.	TRBV6-1	.	TRBJ1-5	CASSRGGVGQPQHF	TGTGCCAGCAGTCGGGGGGGTGTGGGTCAGCCCCAGCATTTT
TRBD1	TRBV29-1	many	TRBJ1-2	CSVNYRGGYTF	TGCAGCGTGAATTACAGGGGAGGCTACACCTTC
.	TRBV5-5	many	TRBJ1-5	CASSLDTRNQPQHF	TGTGCCAGCAGCTTGGACACTCGCAATCAGCCCCAGCATTTT
.	TRBV7-6	many	TRBJ2-7	CASSPSGVSEQYF	TGTGCCAGCAGCCCCTCCGGGGTAAGCGAGCAGTACTTC
.	TRBV20-1	many	TRBJ1-1	CSARLGDRNTEAFF	TGCAGTGCTAGATTGGGGGATCGGAACACTGAAGCTTTCTTT
TRBD2	TRBV20-1	.	TRBJ2-5	CSAEIPASGFGETQYF	TGCAGTGCTGAGATCCCGGCTAGCGGGTTTGGAGAGACCCAGTACTTC
.	TRBV20-1	.	TRBJ2-3	CSASGGDTDTQYF	TGCAGTGCTAGCGGGGGTGACACAGATACGCAGTATTTT